This TCR beta chain was documented in a study of shared clonotypes between healthy human individuals. CDR3 length equals 14 residues. In germline, CDR1 is GTSNPN, CDR2 SVGIG (reference sequence). V shed 4 bases and J 7 bases; nucleotides not matched to a gene: 8. This clone is a singleton in its sample. Sequencing used immunoSEQ multiplex PCR; TCRdb keeps in-frame clones, though not all of them. The table has approximately 2,300,000 clones, approximately 90% seen once. This sequence was found in a man aged 18 to 30 in good health. Some clones in this sample may be carry-over from other donors' samples. The sequencing input was naive CD4+ T cells from PBMCs. Regarding subset: CD45RA+ positively selected. The rearrangement links TRBV30 to TRBJ1-4, with 8 bases lining up with TRBD1. The CDR3 loop reads CAWTFPGGLEKLFF. The CDR3 region has the DNA TGTGCCTGGACCTTTCCAGGGGGCCTTGAAAAACTGTTTTTT.